In its sample, the clone carrying this T cell receptor beta chain was seen once. The data were obtained in a study of cytomegalovirus exposure and HLA in healthy donors. Researchers ran the PCR with 60 Vbeta and 13 Jbeta primers. Profiling relied on immunoSEQ multiplex PCR, and the TCRdb table lists in-frame clones only, not all of them. This sample has about 120,000 clones; 77% occur once, and the top ten carry about 10%. V lost 5 bases and J 3 bases, leaving 14 bases between the germline ends. Per germline, CDR1 MNHEY and CDR2 SVGAGI. There are 14 residues in the CDR3. The chain employs TRBV6-5 and TRBJ2-7; D is possibly TRBD1 (6 bases). The source is a man aged 40-55 years in good health and CMV-seropositive. The sequencing sample was made of PBMCs. The DNA for the CDR3 is TGTGCCAGCAGTGGTTACAGGGCCGACTACGAGCAGTACTTC. Its translation is CASSGYRADYEQYF.